The 20 T cell receptor beta chains in this list originate from one sample, sequenced in a study of cytomegalovirus exposure and HLA in healthy donors. Produced via immunoSEQ multiplex PCR; TCRdb's table is partial and in-frame only. The table shows over 150,000 clones, with about 90% occurring only once. The source material was PBMCs. These receptors originate from a woman aged 18-29 years in good health and CMV-seropositive.

V gene TRBV27 combines with J gene TRBJ2-7; the match to TRBD2 covers 11 bases. J gave up 1 base and V 6 bases, and 8 bases lay outside the gene matches. Looked up from germline, CDR1 is MNHEY and CDR2 is SMNVEV (reference sequence). The CDR3 runs to 16 residues. Written as DNA, the CDR3 is TGTGCCAGCAGACGAGAGGGACTAGCGGCGTCCTACGAGCAGTACTTC. Translation gives CASRREGLAASYEQYF.

The rearrangement joins TRBV15 to TRBJ1-4; D may be TRBD1 (5 bases). Trimming stripped 0 bases from V and 5 bases from J, with 10 bases between. The CDR3 is 15 amino acids. Germline lookup yields CDR1 LNHNV and CDR2 YYDKDF (reference sequence). The CDR3 protein is CATSRDLQANEKLFF. The CDR3, as DNA: TGTGCCACCAGCAGAGATTTACAGGCGAATGAAAAACTGTTTTTT.

The chain combines TRBV29-1 with TRBJ2-3; TRBD2 might be the D (5 bases). Germline V gives CDR1 SQVTM, CDR2 ANQGSEA. The CDR3 is made up of 13 amino acids. V dropped 7 bases and J dropped 3 bases, with 14 bases sitting between them. The CDR3 protein is CSAAVGVTDTQYF. Here the CDR3 DNA reads TGCAGCGCCGCCGTCGGGGTAACAGATACGCAGTATTTT.

This clone came up a few times. The V gene is TRBV28, the J gene TRBJ1-2, with D perhaps TRBD1 (5 bases). The V gene lost 2 bases and the J gene lost 0 bases, with 13 bases spanning the gap. The length of the CDR3 is 16 residues. Germline V gene data show CDR1 as MDHEN and CDR2 as SYDVKM. The DNA of the CDR3 is TGTGCCAGCAGTTTAATTGCAGGGACTACTAACTATGGCTACACCTTC. It translates to CASSLIAGTTNYGYTF.

V and J are TRBV4-2 and TRBJ2-7; D not certain. In germline, CDR1 is LGHNA, CDR2 YNFKEQ. The CDR3 runs to 14 residues. Trimming cost V 3 bases and J 3 bases, with 12 bases left between them. The CDR3 protein is CASSQPENVYEQYF. The CDR3 nucleotides are TGTGCCAGCAGCCAGCCCGAGAACGTCTACGAGCAGTACTTC.

The rearrangement joins TRBV5-5 to TRBJ1-1; 9 bases map to TRBD1. With V trimmed by 3 bases and J by 7 bases, 4 bases remained unmatched. This CDR3 has 13 amino acids. Per germline, CDR1 SGHKS and CDR2 YYEKEE (reference sequence). The CDR3 DNA follows: TGTGCCAGCAGCTGGGGGACAGGGCTTGAAGCTTTCTTT. It specifies CASSWGTGLEAFF.

The chain employs TRBV7-9 and TRBJ2-7; 7 positions match TRBD2. CDR3 size: 15 residues. With 5 bases clipped from V and 4 bases from J, the junction kept 11 bases outside the gene matches. Germline V gene data show CDR1 as SEHNR and CDR2 as FQNEAQ (reference sequence). CDR3 residues: CASSRPRRGTYEQYF. The CDR3 region has the DNA TGTGCCAGCAGCCGGCCCAGGCGGGGGACTTACGAGCAGTACTTC.

In DNA form, the CDR3 reads TGCGCCAGCAGCTTTTCTGGAGGGCAAGAGACCCAGTACTTC. Protein: CASSFSGGQETQYF. The chain is built from TRBV5-1 and TRBJ2-5; possible D gene TRBD2, 6 bases. Per the germline V gene, CDR1 is SGHRS and CDR2 is YFSETQ. This CDR3 contains 14 residues. V was shortened by 2 bases and J by 2 bases, with 10 bases between the two germline ends.

The rearrangement joins TRBV6-5 to TRBJ2-7; D is perhaps TRBD2 (5 bases). The V gene's germline CDR1 is MNHEY and CDR2 SVGAGI. There are 14 residues in the CDR3. V dropped 2 bases and J dropped 2 bases, with 10 bases sitting between them. The CDR3 region is CASSYGDSAYEQYF. The CDR3, as DNA: TGTGCCAGCAGTTACGGTGATAGCGCCTACGAGCAGTACTTC.

The gene calls are TRBV19 and TRBJ1-6; 10 bases agree with TRBD1. Trimming took 6 bases from V and 7 from J; bases not matched to a gene: 6. Germline V gene sequence: CDR1 LNHDA, CDR2 SQIVND (reference sequence). There are 15 residues in the CDR3. The CDR3 DNA reads as TGTGCCAGTAGGATGGACAGGGGGTGGAATTCACCCCTCCACTTT. It translates to CASRMDRGWNSPLHF.

This clone appeared a single time. This chain joins TRBV27 and TRBJ1-5; 10 bases match TRBD1. J was trimmed by 7 bases and V by 8 bases; bases with no gene match: 11. This CDR3 has 15 amino acids. Germline V gives CDR1 MNHEY, CDR2 SMNVEV (reference sequence). CDR3 region: CASRDRGLQGQPQHF. The CDR3 DNA sequence: TGTGCCAGCCGGGACAGGGGTCTACAAGGACAGCCCCAGCATTTT.

This clone was observed a single time. The chain is built from TRBV29-1 and TRBJ2-4; D unresolved. The CDR3 loop spans 15 amino acids. Trimming removed 5 bases at V and 0 bases at J, with 14 bases between. CDR1 and CDR2 from the germline V gene are SQVTM and ANQGSEA. In nucleotides, the CDR3 is TGCAGCGTTATACAGAGAGCTTTAGCCAAAAACATTCAGTACTTC. Translating it yields CSVIQRALAKNIQYF.

This clone was seen once. V usage is TRBV7-2 and J usage is TRBJ1-1; a weak D match, TRBD1 (5 bases). Trimming took 4 bases from V and 4 from J, leaving 13 bases between them. The CDR3 is made up of 14 amino acids. Germline CDR1 and CDR2: SGHTA and FQGNSA. CDR3 loop: CASSYNFRATEAFF. In DNA, the CDR3 is TGTGCCAGCAGCTATAATTTCAGGGCCACTGAAGCTTTCTTT.

This chain connects TRBV9 to TRBJ2-5; TRBD1 might be the D (6 bases). This CDR3 region has 14 residues. V was clipped by 2 bases and J by 6 bases, with 14 bases between them. CDR1 and CDR2 from the germline V gene are SGDLS and YYNGEE. CDR3 coding DNA: TGTGCCAGCAGCGTCTCAGGGGAAGGCAAGACCCAGTACTTC. Translated, it gives CASSVSGEGKTQYF.

The chain carries TRBV5-1 and TRBJ2-3, with TRBD1 matching over 10 bases. This CDR3 comprises 16 residues. Germline V gene data show CDR1 as SGHRS and CDR2 as YFSETQ. The V gene end was trimmed by 0 bases and the J gene end by 0 bases; junction bases not matched to a gene: 1. The CDR3 coding sequence is TGCGCCAGCAGCTTGGCGGACAGGGGGAGCACAGATACGCAGTATTTT. It is translated as CASSLADRGSTDTQYF.

The V gene is TRBV4-3, the J gene TRBJ2-2; TRBD1 matches at 12 bases. Germline CDR1 LGHNA, CDR2 YSLEER. The V gene end was trimmed by 3 bases and the J gene end by 13 bases; junction bases not matched to a gene: 12. This CDR3 is 16 amino acids long. This CDR3 is CASSQGTGTGGDGLFF. CDR3 in DNA: TGCGCCAGCAGCCAGGGTACCGGGACAGGGGGCGACGGGCTGTTTTTT.

The chain is built from TRBV14 and TRBJ2-5; 8 bases map to TRBD2. V was pared by 4 bases and J by 5 bases, with 9 bases of the junction left unmatched. The CDR3 has 15 amino acids. Germline CDR1 and CDR2: SGHDN and FVKESK. In DNA form, the CDR3 reads TGTGCCAGCAGCCCCTCGGGGGGGCCTCGGGAGACCCAGTACTTC. Translation: CASSPSGGPRETQYF. Using reference TRBV14 and TRBJ2-5 for the parts outside the CDR3, the full variable domain is EAGVTQFPSHSVIEKGQTVTLRCDPISGHDNLYWYRRVMGKEIKFLLHFVKESKQDESGMPNNRFLAERTGGTYSTLKVQPAELEDSGVYFCASSPSGGPRETQYFGPGTRLLVL.

The genes are TRBV7-2 and TRBJ2-7, with 11 nucleotides matching TRBD2. The CDR3 has 14 amino acids. The junction had 7 bases not matched to a gene; V was cut back by 5 bases and J by 7 bases. Per the germline V gene, CDR1 is SGHTA and CDR2 is FQGNSA. The CDR3 DNA reads as TGTGCCAGCAGCGGACTAGCGGGCCTGGGGGAGCAGTACTTC. Its protein product is CASSGLAGLGEQYF. Variable domain in full (rest from reference TRBV7-2 and TRBJ2-7): GAGVSQSPSNKVTEKGKDVELRCDPISGHTALYWYRQSLGQGLEFLIYFQGNSAPDKSGLPSDRFSAERTGGSVSTLTIQRTQQEDSAVYLCASSGLAGLGEQYFGPGTRLTVT.

This clone came up once. This chain joins TRBV6-1 and TRBJ1-2; TRBD1 might be the D (6 bases). This CDR3 has 13 residues. The germline V gene encodes CDR1 MNHNS and CDR2 SASEGT. V lost 7 bases and J lost 4, with 13 bases in between. This CDR3 is CASKAGEGYGYTF. The CDR3 coding sequence is TGTGCCAGCAAAGCAGGGGAAGGCTATGGCTACACCTTC.

The chain has TRBV6-1 and TRBJ2-7; D may be TRBD2 (6 bases). V was trimmed by 8 bases and J by 3 bases, leaving 14 bases between them. This CDR3 region has 13 residues. From germline, CDR1 is MNHNS and CDR2 SASEGT. The CDR3 region is CASDLRGNYEQYF. The CDR3 DNA sequence: TGTGCCAGCGATTTGCGGGGAAACTACGAGCAGTACTTC.